This T cell receptor (beta chain) is drawn from a study of T cell responses to AZD1222 COVID-19 vaccine. Repertoires were generated with immunoSEQ multiplex PCR, while TCRdb's copy carries only in-frame clones and drops some. The table lists 120,000 or so clones, about 90% of them singletons. The CDR3 is 16 amino acids. Germline V gene lookup returns CDR1 SEHNR and CDR2 FQNEAQ (reference sequence). V lost 1 base and J lost 3, with 10 bases in between. Study-wide results and limits: CD4 TCRs linked to vaccination spanned spike, dominating at 160-218 and 743-854. The donor cohort was predominantly white British with a female majority, and clonal diversity may have been underestimated.

A word on this clone: Its antigen is unknown.

V usage is TRBV7-9 and J usage is TRBJ1-6, with no clear D. This clonotype was obtained from an adult in good health. Specimen: peripheral blood, collected on day 0 of AZD1222 vaccination. The CDR3 DNA reads as TGTGCCAGCAGCTTAGGGAGCGGATTCTATAATTCACCCCTCCACTTT. It encodes CASSLGSGFYNSPLHF.